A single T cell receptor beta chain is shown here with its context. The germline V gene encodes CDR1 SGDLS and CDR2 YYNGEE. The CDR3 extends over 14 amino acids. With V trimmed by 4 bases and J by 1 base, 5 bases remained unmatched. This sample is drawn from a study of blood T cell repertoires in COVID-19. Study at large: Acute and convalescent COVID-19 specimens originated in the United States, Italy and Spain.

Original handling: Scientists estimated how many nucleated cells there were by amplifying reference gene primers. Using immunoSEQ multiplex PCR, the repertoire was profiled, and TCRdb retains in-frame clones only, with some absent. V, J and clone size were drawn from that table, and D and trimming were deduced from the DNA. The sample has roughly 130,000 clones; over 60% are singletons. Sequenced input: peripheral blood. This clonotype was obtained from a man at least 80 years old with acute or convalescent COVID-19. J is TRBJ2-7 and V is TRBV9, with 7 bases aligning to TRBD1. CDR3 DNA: TGTGCCAGCAGCTCCCGGGACAGATCCTACGAGCAGTACTTC. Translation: CASSSRDRSYEQYF. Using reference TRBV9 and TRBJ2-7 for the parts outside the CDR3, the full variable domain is DSGVTQTPKHLITATGQRVTLRCSPRSGDLSVYWYQQSLDQGLQFLIQYYNGEERAKGNILERFSAQQFPDLHSELNLSSLELGDSALYFCASSSRDRSYEQYFGPGTRLTVT.